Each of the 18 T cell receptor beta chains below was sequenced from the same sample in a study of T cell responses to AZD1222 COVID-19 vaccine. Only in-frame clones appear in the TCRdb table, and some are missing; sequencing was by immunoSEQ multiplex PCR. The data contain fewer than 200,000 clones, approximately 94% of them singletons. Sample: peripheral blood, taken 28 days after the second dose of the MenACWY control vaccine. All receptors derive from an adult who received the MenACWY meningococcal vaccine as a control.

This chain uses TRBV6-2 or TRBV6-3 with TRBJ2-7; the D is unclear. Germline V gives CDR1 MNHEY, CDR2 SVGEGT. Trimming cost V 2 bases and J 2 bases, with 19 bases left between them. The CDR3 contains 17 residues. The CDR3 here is CASSYPLPVGRAYEQYF. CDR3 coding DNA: TGTGCCAGCAGTTACCCCCTCCCCGTAGGCCGAGCCTACGAGCAGTACTTC.

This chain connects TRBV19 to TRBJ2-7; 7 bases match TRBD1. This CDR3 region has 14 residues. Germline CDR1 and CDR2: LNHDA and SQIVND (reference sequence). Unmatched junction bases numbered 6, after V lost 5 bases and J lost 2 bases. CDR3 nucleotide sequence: TGTGCCAGTAGTGAAACGGGACAGACCTACGAGCAGTACTTC. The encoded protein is CASSETGQTYEQYF.

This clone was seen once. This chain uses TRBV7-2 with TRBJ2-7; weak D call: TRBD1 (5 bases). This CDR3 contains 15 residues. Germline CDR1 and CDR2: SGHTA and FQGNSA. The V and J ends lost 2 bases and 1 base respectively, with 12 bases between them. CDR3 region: CASSLRGPRSYEQYF. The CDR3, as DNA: TGTGCCAGCAGCTTAAGGGGCCCTCGGTCCTACGAGCAGTACTTC.

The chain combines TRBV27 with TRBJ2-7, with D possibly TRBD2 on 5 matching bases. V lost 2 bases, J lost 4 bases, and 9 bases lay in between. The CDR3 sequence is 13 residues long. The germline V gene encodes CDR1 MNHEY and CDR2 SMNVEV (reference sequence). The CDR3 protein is CASSLNTGYEQYF. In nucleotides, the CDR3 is TGTGCCAGCAGTTTAAATACGGGGTACGAGCAGTACTTC.

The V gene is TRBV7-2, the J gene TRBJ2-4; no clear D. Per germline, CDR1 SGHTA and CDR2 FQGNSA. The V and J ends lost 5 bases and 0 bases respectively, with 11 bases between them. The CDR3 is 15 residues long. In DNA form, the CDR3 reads TGTGCCAGCAGCCCCAGTTCGTTAGCCAAAAACATTCAGTACTTC. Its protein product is CASSPSSLAKNIQYF.

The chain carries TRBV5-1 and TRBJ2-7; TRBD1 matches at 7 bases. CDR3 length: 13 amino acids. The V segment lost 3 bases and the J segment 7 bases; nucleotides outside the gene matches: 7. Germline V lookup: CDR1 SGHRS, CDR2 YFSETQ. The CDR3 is CASSSTGSREQYF. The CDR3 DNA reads TGCGCCAGCAGCTCGACAGGGTCAAGGGAGCAGTACTTC.

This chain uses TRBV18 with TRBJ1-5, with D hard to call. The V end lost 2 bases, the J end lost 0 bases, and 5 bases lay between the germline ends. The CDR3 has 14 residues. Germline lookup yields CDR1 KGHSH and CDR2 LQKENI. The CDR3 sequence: CASSPVGSNQPQHF. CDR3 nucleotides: TGTGCCAGCTCACCAGTGGGTAGCAATCAGCCCCAGCATTTT.

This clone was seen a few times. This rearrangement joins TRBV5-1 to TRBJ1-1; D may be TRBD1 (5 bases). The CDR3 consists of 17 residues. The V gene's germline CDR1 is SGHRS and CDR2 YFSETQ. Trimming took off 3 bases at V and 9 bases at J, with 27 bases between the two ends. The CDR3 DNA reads TGCGCCAGCAGCTCCCCACTGACAGACCCGGGATTGAAACAAGCTTTCTTT. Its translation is CASSSPLTDPGLKQAFF.

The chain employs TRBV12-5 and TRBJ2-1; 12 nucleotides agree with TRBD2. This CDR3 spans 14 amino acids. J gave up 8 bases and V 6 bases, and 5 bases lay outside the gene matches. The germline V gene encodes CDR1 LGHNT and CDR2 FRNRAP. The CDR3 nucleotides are TGTGCTAGTGGGGGACTAGCGGGTCTCGATGAGCAGTTCTTC. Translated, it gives CASGGLAGLDEQFF.

The CDR3 coding sequence is TGTGCCAGCAGTTTACGGTTTCGACGGCGGAGCACTGAAGCTTTCTTT. It specifies CASSLRFRRRSTEAFF. The rearrangement links TRBV28 to TRBJ1-1; no firm D call. Looked up from germline, CDR1 is MDHEN and CDR2 is SYDVKM. Trimming removed 2 bases from V and 4 bases from J, with 17 bases in between. The CDR3 is 16 residues long.

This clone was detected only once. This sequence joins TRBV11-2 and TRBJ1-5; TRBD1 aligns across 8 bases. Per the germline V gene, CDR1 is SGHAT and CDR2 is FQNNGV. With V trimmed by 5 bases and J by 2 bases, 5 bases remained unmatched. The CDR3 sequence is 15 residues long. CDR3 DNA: TGTGCCAGCAGCGCAGGGGGCTATGGCAATCAGCCCCAGCATTTT. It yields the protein CASSAGGYGNQPQHF.

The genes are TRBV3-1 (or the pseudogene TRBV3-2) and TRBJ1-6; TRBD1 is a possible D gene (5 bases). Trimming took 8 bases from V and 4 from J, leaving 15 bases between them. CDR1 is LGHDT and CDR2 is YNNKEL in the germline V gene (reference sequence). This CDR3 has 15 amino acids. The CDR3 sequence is CASQQGLGYNSPLHF. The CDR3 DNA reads TGTGCCAGCCAGCAGGGATTAGGTTATAATTCACCCCTCCACTTT.

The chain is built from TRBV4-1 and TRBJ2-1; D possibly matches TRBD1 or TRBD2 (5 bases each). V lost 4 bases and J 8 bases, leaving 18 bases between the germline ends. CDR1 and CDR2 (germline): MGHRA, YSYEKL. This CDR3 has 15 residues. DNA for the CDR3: TGCGCCAGCAGCCCCAACCGAGGGACGAGCGATGAGCAGTTCTTC. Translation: CASSPNRGTSDEQFF.

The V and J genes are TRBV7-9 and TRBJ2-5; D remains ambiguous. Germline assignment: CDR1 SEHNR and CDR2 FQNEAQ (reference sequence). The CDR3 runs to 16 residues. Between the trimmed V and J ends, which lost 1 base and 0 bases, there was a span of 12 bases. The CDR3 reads CASSLGADSYQETQYF. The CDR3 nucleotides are TGTGCCAGCAGCTTAGGGGCAGACTCCTACCAAGAGACCCAGTACTTC.

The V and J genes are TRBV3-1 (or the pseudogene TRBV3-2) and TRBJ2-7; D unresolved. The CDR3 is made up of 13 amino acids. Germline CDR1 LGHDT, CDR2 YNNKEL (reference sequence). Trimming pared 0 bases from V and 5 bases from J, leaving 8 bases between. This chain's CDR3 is CASSQDHWNEQYF. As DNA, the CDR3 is TGTGCCAGCAGCCAAGACCACTGGAACGAGCAGTACTTC.

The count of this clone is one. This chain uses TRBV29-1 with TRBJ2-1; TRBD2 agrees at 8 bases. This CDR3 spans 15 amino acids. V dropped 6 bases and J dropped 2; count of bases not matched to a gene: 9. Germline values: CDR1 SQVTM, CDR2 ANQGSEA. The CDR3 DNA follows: TGCAGCGTCCTTAAGAGCGGGGGTGCCTACAATGAGCAGTTCTTC. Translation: CSVLKSGGAYNEQFF.

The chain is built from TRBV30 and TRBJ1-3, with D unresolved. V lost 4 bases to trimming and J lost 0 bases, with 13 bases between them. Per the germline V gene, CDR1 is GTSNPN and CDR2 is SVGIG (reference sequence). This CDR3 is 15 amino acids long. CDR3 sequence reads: CAWTPGRFSGNTIYF. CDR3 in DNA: TGTGCCTGGACTCCCGGGAGGTTCTCTGGAAACACCATATATTTT.

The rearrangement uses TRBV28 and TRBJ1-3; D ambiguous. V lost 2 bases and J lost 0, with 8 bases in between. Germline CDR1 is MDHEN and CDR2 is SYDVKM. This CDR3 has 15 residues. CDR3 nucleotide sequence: TGTGCCAGCAGTTTAACGGTACCCTCTGGAAACACCATATATTTT. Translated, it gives CASSLTVPSGNTIYF.